The 9 T cell receptor beta chains in this list originate from one sample, sequenced in a study of OX40 agonist ivuxolimab in advanced cancers. Profiling relied on immunoSEQ multiplex PCR, and the TCRdb table lists in-frame clones only, not all of them. This table has over 40,000 clones, approximately 91% appearing once. The sample here was CD4+ or CD8+ T cells sorted from blood, taken in a trial of the OX40 agonist ivuxolimab. The receptors shown here come from an adult with an advanced solid tumor such as melanoma, head and neck, liver or kidney cancer.

The gene calls are TRBV7-2 and TRBJ2-1; 8 bases match TRBD2. V dropped 6 bases and J dropped 4; count of bases not matched to a gene: 11. This CDR3 comprises 16 residues. Germline CDR1 SGHTA, CDR2 FQGNSA. The CDR3 DNA follows: TGTGCCAGCAGTGGGGGAAGCGGGGGACCTTACAATGAGCAGTTCTTC. This gives the protein CASSGGSGGPYNEQFF.

The CDR3 bases are TGTGCCAGCTCACCCCGACGGGACAATCAGCCCCAGCATTTT. Amino acids: CASSPRRDNQPQHF. V is TRBV18 and J is TRBJ1-5; D gene ambiguous. The CDR3 has 14 residues. Deletions cut 3 bases from V and 3 bases from J, with 9 bases between. CDR1 and CDR2 (germline): KGHSH, LQKENI.

The J gene is TRBJ1-2, the V gene TRBV18; no firm D call. Trimming took 2 bases from V and 3 from J, leaving 16 bases between them. The CDR3 consists of 16 residues. Germline values: CDR1 KGHSH, CDR2 LQKENI. CDR3 sequence: CASSPTTGPKYYGYTF. Written as DNA, the CDR3 is TGTGCCAGCTCACCAACTACCGGGCCGAAGTACTATGGCTACACCTTC.

This clone was found once. The DNA for the CDR3 is TGTGCCAGCAGCTTGGGGGGCTCCTATAATTCACCCCTCCACTTT. Its translation is CASSLGGSYNSPLHF. The chain links TRBV7-3 to TRBJ1-6; perhaps TRBD1 as D (5 bases). V was clipped by 3 bases and J by 0 bases, with 6 bases between them. Germline loops: CDR1 SGHTA, CDR2 FQGTGA. The CDR3 totals 15 residues.

This clone was observed once. The rearrangement uses TRBV6-5 and TRBJ1-4; a possible D gene is TRBD1 (6 bases). CDR3 length equals 16 residues. Per the germline V gene, CDR1 is MNHEY and CDR2 is SVGAGI. V was trimmed by 4 bases and J by 5 bases, leaving 17 bases between them. The CDR3 protein is CASSSGGGRLNEKLFF. CDR3 in DNA: TGTGCCAGCAGTTCCGGGGGGGGGCGCTTAAATGAAAAACTGTTTTTT.

The genes are TRBV11-2 and TRBJ2-7; D gene ambiguous. CDR3 length: 13 residues. Looked up from germline, CDR1 is SGHAT and CDR2 is FQNNGV. Trimming removed 5 bases at V and 2 bases at J, with 10 bases between. For the CDR3, the DNA is TGTGCCAGCAGCCCTAGTGGTCCCTACGAGCAGTACTTC. The encoded protein is CASSPSGPYEQYF.

This sequence joins TRBV7-2 and TRBJ2-3, with D perhaps TRBD2 (6 bases). From germline, CDR1 is SGHTA and CDR2 FQGNSA. The CDR3 contains 14 residues. The V end lost 3 bases, the J end lost 3 bases, and 10 bases lay between the germline ends. The CDR3 sequence is CASSFNGRTDTQYF. In DNA, the CDR3 is TGTGCCAGCAGCTTTAACGGGAGAACAGATACGCAGTATTTT.

The J gene is TRBJ2-3, the V gene TRBV11-2; TRBD2 might be the D (5 bases). The ends were cut back, 11 bases at V and 1 base at J, with 10 bases in the middle. Germline V gene data show CDR1 as SGHAT and CDR2 as FQNNGV. The CDR3 is made up of 12 amino acids. CDR3 nucleotide sequence: TGTGCCCGCTCGGAGGGCACAGATACGCAGTATTTT. The encoded protein is CARSEGTDTQYF.

The genes are TRBV11-2 and TRBJ2-5, with TRBD2 matching over 7 bases. With 3 bases clipped from V and 2 bases from J, the junction kept 3 bases outside the gene matches. The germline V gene encodes CDR1 SGHAT and CDR2 FQNNGV. The CDR3 covers 14 residues. The DNA for the CDR3 is TGTGCCAGCAGCTTGCGGGAGACGCAAGAGACCCAGTACTTC. Protein sequence: CASSLRETQETQYF.